A selection of T cell receptor beta chains follows, all from one sample in a study of cytomegalovirus exposure and HLA in healthy donors. Method: immunoSEQ multiplex PCR; TCRdb's copy keeps in-frame clones and lacks some. The table lists about 190,000 clones, roughly 82% of them singletons. The sample was PBMCs. The receptors were sampled from a man aged 18 to 29 in good health and CMV-seropositive. CDR3s include the opening cysteine and the closing phenylalanine or tryptophan. D genes are given only for firm matches. Clone size, where shown, is once, few, many, or a class for clones that have expanded.

>TRBJ1-2|TRBV5-1|-|-
TGCGCCAGCAGTCCCCGAACCGATGGAGAGGGCTACACCTTC
CASSPRTDGEGYTF
>TRBJ2-7|TRBV21-1|-|-
TGTGCCAGCAGCGTAACTAGCGGGAGGACCTTCTACGAGCAGTACTTC
CASSVTSGRTFYEQYF
>TRBJ2-7|TRBV7-2|-|TRBD1
TGTGCCAGCAGCTTGGGACAGGCAACCTACGAGCAGTACTTC
CASSLGQATYEQYF
>TRBJ1-2|TRBV4-1|-|TRBD1
TGCGCCAGCAGCCAAGAACCGCTGACAGGGACAGGGGGCTACACCTTC
CASSQEPLTGTGGYTF
>TRBJ2-7|TRBV2|-|-
TGTGCCAGCACGGAGCAGGGACTGGGGCAGTACTTC
CASTEQGLGQYF
>TRBJ2-2|TRBV9|-|TRBD1
TGTGCCAGCAGCGTAGGGCCCCGGACAGGGTTCGGGGAGCTGTTTTTT
CASSVGPRTGFGELFF
>TRBJ2-5|TRBV5-4|-|TRBD2
TGTGCCAGCAAGGGGGGGCGGGAGGGAAGGAAAGAGACCCAGTACTTC
CASKGGREGRKETQYF
>TRBJ1-2|TRBV28|-|-
TGTGCCAGCAGCTCAGACAGGAACTATGGCTACACCTTC
CASSSDRNYGYTF
>TRBJ2-7|TRBV11-2|-|-
TGTGCCAGCAGCTTATCGGGAACAATTAGCTCCTACGAGCAGTACTTC
CASSLSGTISSYEQYF
>TRBJ2-3|TRBV5-4|-|-
TGTGCCAGCAGCTTCCAACTCCCCACAGATACGCAGTATTTT
CASSFQLPTDTQYF
>TRBJ2-1|TRBV6-4|-|TRBD2
TGTGCCAGCAGTGACTCGAGGACTAGCGATAGCAATGAGCAGTTCTTC
CASSDSRTSDSNEQFF
>TRBJ2-5|TRBV6-5|-|TRBD2
TGTGCCAGCAGTCCGGGACTAGTAATTTATGAGACCCAGTACTTC
CASSPGLVIYETQYF
>TRBJ1-5|TRBV4-2|-|-
TGTGCCAGCAGCCACCCGGGGGGAAATCAGCCCCAGCATTTT
CASSHPGGNQPQHF
>TRBJ2-6|TRBV4-2|-|-
TGTGCCAGCAGCCAAGATCGAACAGGGGCCAACGTCCTGACTTTC
CASSQDRTGANVLTF
>TRBJ2-7|TRBV7-2|-|-
TGTGCCAGCAGCTTAGGTCAGGGTTTTAACGAGCAGTACTTC
CASSLGQGFNEQYF
>TRBJ1-4|TRBV5-1|-|TRBD1
TGCGCCAGCAGCTTGACAGGGGCTAATGAAAAACTGTTTTTT
CASSLTGANEKLFF
>TRBJ2-3|TRBV27|-|TRBD2
TGTGCCAGCAGTTTTGCGCTAGCGGGGCCCGCGGATACGCAGTATTTT
CASSFALAGPADTQYF
>TRBJ1-1|TRBV18|many|-
TGTGCCAGCTCACCACTACCGTCGGACAGTTGGAACACTGAAGCTTTCTTT
CASSPLPSDSWNTEAFF
>TRBJ2-2|TRBV4-2|-|TRBD1
TGTGCCAGCAGCTCCCAGACAGGGTCGGTCACCGGGGAGCTGTTTTTT
CASSSQTGSVTGELFF
>TRBJ1-2|TRBV19|few|TRBD1
TGTGCCAGCACGCTCCAGGGGGCTTGGGGCTACACCTTC
CASTLQGAWGYTF
>TRBJ1-2|TRBV30|few|-
TGTGCCTGGAATATCGGACAGTATGGCTACACCTTC
CAWNIGQYGYTF
>TRBJ2-5|TRBV15|-|TRBD2
TGTGCCACCAGCAGAGGACTAGCGGGAGAAGAGACCCAGTACTTC
CATSRGLAGEETQYF
>TRBJ2-2|TRBV7-7|-|TRBD1
TGTGCCAGCAGCAGGACAGGGGCGAACACCGGGGAGCTGTTTTTT
CASSRTGANTGELFF
>TRBJ1-2|TRBV28|many|-
TGTGCCAGCGGACAAAACTATGGCTACACCTTC
CASGQNYGYTF
>TRBJ2-1|TRBV5-8|-|-
TGTGCCAGCAGCTTTAGGGGGAATTGGAATGAGCAGTTCTTC
CASSFRGNWNEQFF
>TRBJ2-5|TRBV7-9|-|TRBD1
TGTGCCAGCGGATCGGGACAGTACCAAGAGACCCAGTACTTC
CASGSGQYQETQYF
>TRBJ2-2|TRBV9|medium-sized|TRBD1
TGTGCCAGCAGCGTTTCCGGACTGGACAGGGGGCTTACCGGGGAGCTGTTTTTT
CASSVSGLDRGLTGELFF
>TRBJ1-1|TRBV5-5|-|-
TGTGCCAGCAGCTTCATTCGGGGGGCTGAAGCTTTCTTT
CASSFIRGAEAFF
>TRBJ2-2|TRBV6-4|-|TRBD2
TGTGCCAGCAGTGTAGAGCGGGACGGCGGGGAGCTGTTTTTT
CASSVERDGGELFF
>TRBJ2-3|TRBV5-1|-|TRBD2
TGCGCCAGCAGCCGGGGGGGGGCAGATAAAGGTACGCAGTATTTT
CASSRGGADKGTQYF
>TRBJ2-1|TRBV29-1|-|-
TGCAGCGTTGAAGATGGCAGGGTGGGAAATGAGCAGTTCTTC
CSVEDGRVGNEQFF
>TRBJ2-1|TRBV28|once|TRBD2
TGTGCCAGCAGTTTTGGCCTAGCGGAAAACAATGAGCAGTTCTTC
CASSFGLAENNEQFF
>TRBJ2-1|TRBV6-4|-|TRBD2
TGTGCCAGCAGAGCAAGCGGGAGGAGCAATGAGCAGTTCTTC
CASRASGRSNEQFF
>TRBJ1-4|TRBV4-3|once|TRBD1
TGCGCCAGCAGCCAAGATCGGGAGGGGGCACGTGAAAAACTGTTTTTT
CASSQDREGAREKLFF
>TRBJ2-4|TRBV30|-|TRBD2
TGTGCCTGGAAAACCGGGACTAGCGTTAACATTCAGTACTTC
CAWKTGTSVNIQYF
>TRBJ2-2|TRBV7-2|-|TRBD2
TGTGCCGCTAGCGGACTAAACACCGGGGAGCTGTTTTTT
CAASGLNTGELFF
>TRBJ2-7|TRBV14|-|-
TGTGCCAGCAGCCATCGGGCGGGAAGGACCTACGAGCAGTACTTC
CASSHRAGRTYEQYF
>TRBJ2-1|TRBV2|-|TRBD2
TGTGCCAGCAGCGTTGACAGCGGGATGGGCAATGAGCAGTTCTTC
CASSVDSGMGNEQFF
>TRBJ1-1|TRBV30|-|TRBD1
TGTGCCTGGGCTAAGGGACAGTTGAACACTGAAGCTTTCTTT
CAWAKGQLNTEAFF
>TRBJ2-7|TRBV29-1|once|TRBD1
TGCAGCGTTGAAGTTACGGGACAGCCCTACGAGCAGTACTTC
CSVEVTGQPYEQYF
>TRBJ2-3|TRBV6-4|-|TRBD2
TGTGCCAGCAGTGACAAAGGCGGGGAGGGAGATACGCAGTATTTT
CASSDKGGEGDTQYF
>TRBJ2-7|TRBV28|-|TRBD2
TGTGCCAGCCGGGAATTTCGGGAGGGCCCGCGCGAGCAGTACTTC
CASREFREGPREQYF
>TRBJ1-2|TRBV6-5|once|-
TGTGCCAGCAGTTACCGGACACGCTTTAACTATGGCTACACCTTC
CASSYRTRFNYGYTF
>TRBJ1-1|TRBV5-1|-|TRBD1
TGCGCCAGCAGCTTGGGACAGGGGGATAACACTGAAGCTTTCTTT
CASSLGQGDNTEAFF
>TRBJ2-1|TRBV2|-|-
TGTGCCAGCAGTGAAAGTTTGGCGGGGATATACAATGAGCAGTTCTTC
CASSESLAGIYNEQFF
>TRBJ2-7|TRBV7-2|few|TRBD2
TGTGCCAGCAGCTTAGTGGGGACTAGCGGGGGCTACGAGCAGTACTTC
CASSLVGTSGGYEQYF
>TRBJ1-2|TRBV4-1|-|TRBD1
TGCGCCAGCAGCCAAAATACCGGGACAGGGATCGGCTACACCTTC
CASSQNTGTGIGYTF
>TRBJ1-2|TRBV27|-|-
TGTGCCAGCAGTAATCTAGGCTACTACACCTTC
CASSNLGYYTF
>TRBJ2-2|TRBV11-2|-|-
TGTGCCAGCAGCTTAGATCTAGGAAACACCGGGGAGCTGTTTTTT
CASSLDLGNTGELFF
>TRBJ2-2|TRBV5-6|-|-
TGTGCCAGCAGCCTTAAATTGGGCCCCGGGGGCGGGGAGCTGTTTTTT
CASSLKLGPGGGELFF
>TRBJ2-2|TRBV29-1|-|TRBD2
TGCAGCGTCGCCGGGACTAGCGGGAGATACACCGGGGAGCTGTTTTTT
CSVAGTSGRYTGELFF
>TRBJ1-2|TRBV21-1|few|-
TGTGCCAGCAGCAAACCCGGACAGGGGGCAGTTCTTAAGTATGGCTACACCTTC
CASSKPGQGAVLKYGYTF
>TRBJ2-1|TRBV6-5|-|TRBD1
TGTGCCAGCAGCAGGGACAGTAGCTCCTACAATGAGCAGTTCTTC
CASSRDSSSYNEQFF
>TRBJ2-3|TRBV5-6|-|TRBD2
TGTGCCAGCAGCTGGACTAGCGGAGAAGACACAGATACGCAGTATTTT
CASSWTSGEDTDTQYF